This TCR beta chain originates from a study of cytomegalovirus exposure and HLA in healthy donors. Notes on the study in general: The TCR clusters that emerged in the first cohort tended, a later analysis found, to co-occur in the 95 to 150 validation repertoires. Reports described diagnosis of cytomegalovirus status by the classifier as highly specific and sensitive.

TCRdb keeps only in-frame clones here, not all; method: immunoSEQ multiplex PCR. Altogether some 170,000 clones are present, 85% to 90% being singletons, with the ten largest covering 1.4%. The CDR3 covers 12 residues. Germline CDR1 reads MNHEY; CDR2 reads SVGAGI. Trimming shortened V by 6 bases and J by 1 base, and 6 bases separated the two germline ends. This clone was detected a few times. Its antigen is unidentified. The chain couples TRBV6-5 to TRBJ1-1; D remains unclear. The clonotype originates from a woman aged 25 to 39 in good health and CMV-seronegative. Source material: PBMCs. The chain's CDR3 is CASSRQNTEAFF. The CDR3 nucleotides read TGTGCCAGCAGCCGACAGAACACTGAAGCTTTCTTT.